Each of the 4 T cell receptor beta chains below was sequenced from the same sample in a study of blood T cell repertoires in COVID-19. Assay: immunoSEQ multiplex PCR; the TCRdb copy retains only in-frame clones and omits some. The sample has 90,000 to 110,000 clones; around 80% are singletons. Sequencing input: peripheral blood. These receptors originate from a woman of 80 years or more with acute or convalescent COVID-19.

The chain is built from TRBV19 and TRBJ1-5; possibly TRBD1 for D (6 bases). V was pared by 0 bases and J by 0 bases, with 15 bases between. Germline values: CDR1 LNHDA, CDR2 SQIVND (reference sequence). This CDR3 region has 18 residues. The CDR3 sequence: CASSIDTPDSYSNQPQHF. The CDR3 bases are TGTGCCAGTAGTATAGACACTCCGGACAGTTATAGCAATCAGCCCCAGCATTTT.

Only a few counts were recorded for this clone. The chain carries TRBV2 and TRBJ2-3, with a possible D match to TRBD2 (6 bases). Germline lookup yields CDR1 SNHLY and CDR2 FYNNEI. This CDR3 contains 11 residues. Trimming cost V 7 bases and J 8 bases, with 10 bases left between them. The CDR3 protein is CASKTEGTQYF. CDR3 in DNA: TGTGCCAGCAAGACGGAGGGTACGCAGTATTTT.

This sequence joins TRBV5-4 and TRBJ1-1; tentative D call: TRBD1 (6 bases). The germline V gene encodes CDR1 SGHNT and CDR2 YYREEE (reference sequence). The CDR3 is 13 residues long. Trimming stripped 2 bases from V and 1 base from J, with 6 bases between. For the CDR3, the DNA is TGTGCCAGCAGCTTACAGGGGAACACTGAAGCTTTCTTT. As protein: CASSLQGNTEAFF. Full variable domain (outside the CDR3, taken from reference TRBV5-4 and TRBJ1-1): ETGVTQSPTHLIKTRGQQVTLRCSSQSGHNTVSWYQQALGQGPQFIFQYYREEENGRGNFPPRFSGLQFPNYSSELNVNALELDDSALYLCASSLQGNTEAFFGQGTRLTVV.

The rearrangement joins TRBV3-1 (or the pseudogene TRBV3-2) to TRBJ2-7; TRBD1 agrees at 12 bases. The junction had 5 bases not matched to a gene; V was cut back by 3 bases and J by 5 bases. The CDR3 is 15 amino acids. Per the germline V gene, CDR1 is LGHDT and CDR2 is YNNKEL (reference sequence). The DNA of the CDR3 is TGTGCCAGCAGCCAGAGGGACAGGGGGCGAAACGAGCAGTACTTC. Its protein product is CASSQRDRGRNEQYF.